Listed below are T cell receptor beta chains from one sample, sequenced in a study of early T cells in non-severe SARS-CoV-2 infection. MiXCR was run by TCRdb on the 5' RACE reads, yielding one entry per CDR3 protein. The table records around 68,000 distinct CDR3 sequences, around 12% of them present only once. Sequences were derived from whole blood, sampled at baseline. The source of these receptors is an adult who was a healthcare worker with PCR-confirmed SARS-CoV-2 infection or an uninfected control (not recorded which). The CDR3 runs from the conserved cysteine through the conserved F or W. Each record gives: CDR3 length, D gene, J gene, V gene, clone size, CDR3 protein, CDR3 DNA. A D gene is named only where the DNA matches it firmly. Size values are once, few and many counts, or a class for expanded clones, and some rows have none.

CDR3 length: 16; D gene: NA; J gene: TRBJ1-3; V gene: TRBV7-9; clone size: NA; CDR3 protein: CASSLTSDRSGNTIYF; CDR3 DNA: TGTGCCAGCAGCTTAACATCGGACCGCTCTGGAAACACCATATATTTT
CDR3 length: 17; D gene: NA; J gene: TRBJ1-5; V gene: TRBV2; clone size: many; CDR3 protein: CASSPFGGARGNQPQHF; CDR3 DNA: TGTGCCAGCAGTCCCTTCGGGGGGGCGCGGGGTAATCAGCCCCAGCATTTT
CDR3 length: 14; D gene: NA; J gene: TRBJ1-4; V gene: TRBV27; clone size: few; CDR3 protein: CASTDHAGNEKLFF; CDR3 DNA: TGTGCCAGCACCGATCACGCAGGGAATGAAAAACTGTTTTTT
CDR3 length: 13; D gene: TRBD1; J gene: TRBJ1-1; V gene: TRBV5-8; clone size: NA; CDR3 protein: CASRQGDITEAFF; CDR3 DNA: TGTGCCAGCCGACAGGGGGATATCACTGAAGCTTTCTTT
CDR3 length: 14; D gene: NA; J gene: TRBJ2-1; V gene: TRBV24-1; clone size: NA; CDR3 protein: CATSGGSSYNEQFF; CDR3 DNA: TGTGCCACCAGTGGGGGGAGCTCCTACAATGAGCAGTTCTTC
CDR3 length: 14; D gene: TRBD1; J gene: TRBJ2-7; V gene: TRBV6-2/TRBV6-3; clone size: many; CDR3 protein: CASSSGQGSSEQYF; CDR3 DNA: TGTGCCAGCAGTTCTGGACAGGGGAGTAGCGAGCAGTACTTC
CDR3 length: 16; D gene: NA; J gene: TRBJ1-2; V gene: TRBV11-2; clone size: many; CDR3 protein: CASRPSGRHGFYGYTF; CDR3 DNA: TGTGCCAGCAGACCCAGTGGCCGCCACGGGTTCTATGGCTACACCTTC
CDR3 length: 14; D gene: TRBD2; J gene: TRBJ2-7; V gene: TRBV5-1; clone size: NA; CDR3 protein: CASSDSGSGYEQYF; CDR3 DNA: TGCGCCAGCAGCGATAGCGGGAGTGGTTACGAGCAGTACTTC
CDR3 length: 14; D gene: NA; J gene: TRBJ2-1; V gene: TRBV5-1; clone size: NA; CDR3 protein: CASSLGSESNEQFF; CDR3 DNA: TGCGCCAGCAGCTTGGGGTCTGAGAGCAATGAGCAGTTCTTC
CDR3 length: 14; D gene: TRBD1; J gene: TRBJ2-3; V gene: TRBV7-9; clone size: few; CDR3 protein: CASSYRGLPDTQYF; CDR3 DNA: TGTGCCAGCAGCTACAGGGGGCTCCCAGATACGCAGTATTTT
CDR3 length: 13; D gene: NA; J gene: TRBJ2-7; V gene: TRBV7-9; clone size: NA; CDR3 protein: CASSAGLLHEQYF; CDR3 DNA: TGTGCCAGCAGCGCAGGACTCCTGCACGAGCAGTACTTC
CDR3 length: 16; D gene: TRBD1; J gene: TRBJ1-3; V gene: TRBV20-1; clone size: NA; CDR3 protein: CSASEGTGDAGNTIYF; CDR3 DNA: TGCAGTGCTAGTGAAGGGACAGGGGACGCTGGAAACACCATATATTTT
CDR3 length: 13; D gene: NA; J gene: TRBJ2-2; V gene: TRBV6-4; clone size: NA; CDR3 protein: CASSRVITGELFF; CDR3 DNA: TGTGCCAGCAGTCGGGTGATCACCGGGGAGCTGTTTTTT
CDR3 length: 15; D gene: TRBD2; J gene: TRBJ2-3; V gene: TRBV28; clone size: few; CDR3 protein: CASSWTSGGPDTQYF; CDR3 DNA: TGTGCCAGCAGTTGGACTAGCGGGGGACCAGATACGCAGTATTTT
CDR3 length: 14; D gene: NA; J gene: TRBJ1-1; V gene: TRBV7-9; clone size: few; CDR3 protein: CASTPTGPNTEAFF; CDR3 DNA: TGTGCCAGCACCCCAACAGGACCGAACACTGAAGCTTTCTTT
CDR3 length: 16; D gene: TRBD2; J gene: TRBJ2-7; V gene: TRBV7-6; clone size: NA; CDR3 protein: CASSRGLAAFDYEQYF; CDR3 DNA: TGTGCCAGCAGCCGAGGACTAGCGGCCTTTGACTACGAGCAGTACTTC
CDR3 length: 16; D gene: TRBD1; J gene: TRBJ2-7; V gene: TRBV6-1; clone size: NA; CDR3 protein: CASSRFDRGTTYEQYF; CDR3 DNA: TGTGCCAGCAGTCGATTCGACAGGGGCACAACCTACGAGCAGTACTTC
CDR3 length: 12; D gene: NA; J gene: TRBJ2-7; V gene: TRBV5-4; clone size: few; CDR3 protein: CASSTRGNEQYF; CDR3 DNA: TGTGCCAGCAGCACCCGGGGGAACGAGCAGTACTTC
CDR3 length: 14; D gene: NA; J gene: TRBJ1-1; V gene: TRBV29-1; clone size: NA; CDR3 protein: CSVDGYGQRPEAFF; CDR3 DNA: TGCAGCGTTGATGGCTATGGACAACGGCCAGAAGCTTTCTTT
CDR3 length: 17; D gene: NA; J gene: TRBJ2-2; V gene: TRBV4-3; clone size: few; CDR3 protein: CASSQDSVRSSTGELFF; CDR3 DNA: TGCGCCAGCAGCCAAGATAGTGTGCGGTCCTCCACCGGGGAGCTGTTTTTT
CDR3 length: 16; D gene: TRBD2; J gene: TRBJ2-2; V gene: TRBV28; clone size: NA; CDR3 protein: CASSRTSGTLDGELFF; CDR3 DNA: TGTGCCAGCAGTCGTACTAGCGGGACCCTTGACGGGGAGCTGTTTTTT
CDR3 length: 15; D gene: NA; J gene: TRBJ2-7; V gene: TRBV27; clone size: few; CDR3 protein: CASSQQGLSGNEQYF; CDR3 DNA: TGTGCCAGCAGCCAGCAGGGGTTGTCGGGAAACGAGCAGTACTTC
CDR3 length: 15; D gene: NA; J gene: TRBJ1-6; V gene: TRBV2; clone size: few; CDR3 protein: CASRGVNFIDSPLHF; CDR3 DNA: TGTGCCAGCCGTGGGGTTAACTTCATTGATTCACCCCTCCACTTT
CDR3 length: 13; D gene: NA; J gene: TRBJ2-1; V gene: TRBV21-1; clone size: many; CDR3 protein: CASSSQPYNEQFF; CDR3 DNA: TGTGCCAGCAGCTCCCAACCCTACAATGAGCAGTTCTTC
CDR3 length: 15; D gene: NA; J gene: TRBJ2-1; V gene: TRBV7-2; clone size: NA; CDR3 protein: CASSLTPAGGNEQFF; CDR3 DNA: TGTGCCAGCAGCTTAACTCCCGCTGGAGGCAATGAGCAGTTCTTC
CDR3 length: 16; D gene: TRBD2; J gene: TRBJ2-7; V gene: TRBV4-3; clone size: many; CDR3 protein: CASSQITGTRTYEQYF; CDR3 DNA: TGCGCCAGCAGCCAGATCACCGGGACTAGGACCTACGAGCAGTACTTC
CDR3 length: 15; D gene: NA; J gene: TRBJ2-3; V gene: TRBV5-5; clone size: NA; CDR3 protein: CASGGRDGTTDTQYF; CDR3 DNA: TGTGCCAGCGGGGGAAGGGACGGAACCACAGATACGCAGTATTTT
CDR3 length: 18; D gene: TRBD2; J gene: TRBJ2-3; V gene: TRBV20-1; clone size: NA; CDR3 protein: CSARDPGLAGGRTDTQYF; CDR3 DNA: TGCAGTGCTAGAGATCCCGGACTAGCGGGGGGACGCACAGATACGCAGTATTTT
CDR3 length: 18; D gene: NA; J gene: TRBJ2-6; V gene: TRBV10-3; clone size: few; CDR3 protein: CAISEPNPGTSGANVLTF; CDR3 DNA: TGTGCCATCAGTGAGCCTAACCCAGGAACCTCTGGGGCCAACGTCCTGACTTTC
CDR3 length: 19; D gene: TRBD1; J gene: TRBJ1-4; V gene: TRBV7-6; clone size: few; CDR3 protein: CASSHSRTGIHSTNEKLFF; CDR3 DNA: TGTGCCAGCAGCCACTCAAGGACAGGCATCCACTCAACTAATGAAAAACTGTTTTTT
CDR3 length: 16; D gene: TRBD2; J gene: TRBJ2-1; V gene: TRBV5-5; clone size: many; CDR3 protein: CASSRPLAGGGNEQFF; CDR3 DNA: TGTGCCAGCAGCCGCCCTCTAGCGGGAGGTGGCAATGAGCAGTTCTTC
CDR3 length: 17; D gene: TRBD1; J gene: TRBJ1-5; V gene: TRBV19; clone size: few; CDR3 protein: CASSIGTGLLGNQPQHF; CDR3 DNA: TGTGCCAGTAGTATAGGGACAGGGTTGTTGGGCAATCAGCCCCAGCATTTT
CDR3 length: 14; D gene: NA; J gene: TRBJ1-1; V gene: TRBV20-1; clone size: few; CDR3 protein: CSARDSYPRTEAFF; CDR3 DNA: TGCAGTGCTAGAGACTCCTATCCTCGGACTGAAGCTTTCTTT
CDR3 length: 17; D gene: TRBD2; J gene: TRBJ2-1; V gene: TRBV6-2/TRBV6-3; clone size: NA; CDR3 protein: CASSYPPRGGRYNEQFF; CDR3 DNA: TGTGCCAGCAGTTACCCCCCCCGGGGGGGCCGCTACAATGAGCAGTTCTTC
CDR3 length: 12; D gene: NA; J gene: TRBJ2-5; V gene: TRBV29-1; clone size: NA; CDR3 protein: CSVEVGGETQYF; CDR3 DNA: TGCAGCGTTGAAGTAGGAGGCGAGACCCAGTACTTC
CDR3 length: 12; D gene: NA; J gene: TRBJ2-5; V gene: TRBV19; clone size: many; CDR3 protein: CASSAGSETQYF; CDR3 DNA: TGTGCCAGTAGTGCCGGGAGCGAGACCCAGTACTTC
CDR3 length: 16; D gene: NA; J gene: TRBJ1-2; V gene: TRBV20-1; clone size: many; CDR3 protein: CSASNQGKTHNYGYTF; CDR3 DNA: TGCAGTGCTAGTAACCAGGGGAAGACGCACAACTATGGCTACACCTTC
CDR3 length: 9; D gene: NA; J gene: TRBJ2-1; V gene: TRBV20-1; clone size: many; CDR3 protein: CSASNEQFF; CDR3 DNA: TGCAGTGCTTCCAATGAGCAGTTCTTC
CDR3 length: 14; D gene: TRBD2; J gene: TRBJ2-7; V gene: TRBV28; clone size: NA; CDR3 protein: CASSLRGGAHEQYF; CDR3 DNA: TGTGCCAGCAGTTTACGCGGGGGAGCCCACGAGCAGTACTTC
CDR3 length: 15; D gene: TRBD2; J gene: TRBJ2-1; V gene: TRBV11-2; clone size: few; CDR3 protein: CASRKLAGGYNEQFF; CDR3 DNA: TGTGCCAGCAGGAAACTAGCGGGGGGATACAATGAGCAGTTCTTC
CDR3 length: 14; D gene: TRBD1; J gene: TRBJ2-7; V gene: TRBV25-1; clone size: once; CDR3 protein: CASSPGTVKYEQYF; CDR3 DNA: TGTGCCAGCAGTCCCGGGACAGTTAAGTACGAGCAGTACTTC
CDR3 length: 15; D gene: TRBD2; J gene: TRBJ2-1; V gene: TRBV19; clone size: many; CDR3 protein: CASSIAGGPRNEQFF; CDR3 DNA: TGTGCCAGTAGTATAGCGGGAGGGCCGCGAAATGAGCAGTTCTTC
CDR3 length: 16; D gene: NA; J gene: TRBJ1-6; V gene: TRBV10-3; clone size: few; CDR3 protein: CAISESGTVTYSPLHF; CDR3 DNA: TGTGCCATCAGTGAGTCGGGGACCGTTACCTATTCACCCCTCCACTTT
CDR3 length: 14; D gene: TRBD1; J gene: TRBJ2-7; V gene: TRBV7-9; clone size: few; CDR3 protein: CASIDIGQGYEQYF; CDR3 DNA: TGTGCCAGCATTGATATTGGACAGGGCTACGAGCAGTACTTC
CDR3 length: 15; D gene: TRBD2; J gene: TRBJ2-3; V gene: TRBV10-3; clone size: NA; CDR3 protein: CAISPKRGDTDTQYF; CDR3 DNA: TGTGCCATCAGCCCCAAGCGGGGTGACACAGATACGCAGTATTTT
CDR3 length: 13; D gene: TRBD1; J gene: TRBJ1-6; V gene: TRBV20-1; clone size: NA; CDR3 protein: CSATDRENSPLHF; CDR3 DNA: TGCAGTGCTACGGACAGGGAAAATTCACCCCTCCACTTT